This T cell receptor (beta chain) was profiled in a study of blood T cells in healthy people across ages. Study summary: In model experiments, template switching was able to capture about one barcoded beta molecule for every two T cells that were present.

Trimming took 5 bases from V and 3 from J, leaving 8 bases between them. CDR1 and CDR2 (germline): LGHDT, YNNKEL (reference sequence). This CDR3 spans 12 amino acids. Primers used in a second PCR of roughly 6 to 11 cycles were a sample-barcoded 5' primer and a J-beta primer mix. The yield of each sample was at least 3 million CDR3-containing paired-end reads. TCRdb used MiXCR to reprocess the 5' RACE reads, holding one entry per CDR3 protein. Among roughly 1.4 million distinct CDR3 sequences listed, 59% were seen once. This TCR was sampled from a young man in good health. The sequenced sample consisted of blood. This sequence joins TRBV3-1 and TRBJ2-7, with TRBD2 as a possible D gene (6 bases). CDR3 nucleotide sequence: TGTGCCAGCAGCGCGGGGCACTACGAGCAGTACTTC. It encodes CASSAGHYEQYF.